The source of this T cell receptor beta chain is a study of blood T cell repertoires in COVID-19. Across the study: T cells, B-cell-depleted T cells, or PBMCs provided the cDNA or gDNA that served as material.

The repertoire was sequenced with immunoSEQ multiplex PCR; TCRdb's copy has only in-frame clones and lacks some. The sample holds about 99,000 clones; roughly 87% are singletons and the top ten take 6.2%. This clone appeared a single time. Unmatched junction bases numbered 11, after V lost 3 bases and J lost 0 bases. Germline CDR1 SGDLS, CDR2 YYNGEE. This CDR3 spans 17 amino acids. The sequence was obtained from a human donor in a cohort sampled during active COVID-19. Sequenced input: peripheral blood. This chain links TRBV9 with TRBJ1-2, with TRBD1 identical over 7 bases. The CDR3 protein is CASSEGPGQITNYGYTF. The CDR3 coding sequence is TGTGCCAGCAGCGAGGGCCCGGGACAGATAACTAACTATGGCTACACCTTC.